Below, 17 T cell receptor beta chains from the same sample are listed, as sequenced in a study of post-analysis software for immune sequencing data. Whole-study findings and limits: Roughly five TRBV segments appeared more often in patients than in controls, and TRBV5-6, TRBV5-1 and TRBV20-1 were among these.

No antigen has been identified for these receptors. Prepared TCR beta cDNA libraries contained unique molecular identifiers. TCRdb reprocessed the PCR reads via MiXCR and lists one record per CDR3 protein. Of approximately 360,000 distinct CDR3 sequences listed, 30% to 45% are singletons. The sample consisted of blood. The receptors shown here come from a girl aged 10-17 years with multiple sclerosis.

V is TRBV4-1 and J is TRBJ1-6; 9 bases agree with TRBD1. The CDR3 consists of 15 residues. The germline V gene encodes CDR1 MGHRA and CDR2 YSYEKL. V lost 4 bases and J lost 6; bases outside the gene matches: 4. CDR3 protein: CASSPYRGRNSPLHF. CDR3 bases: TGCGCCAGCAGCCCTTACAGGGGGCGTAATTCACCCCTCCACTTT.

In this sample, this clonotype turned up a few times. This rearrangement joins TRBV5-1 to TRBJ2-5; no clear D. This CDR3 is 13 amino acids long. Germline assignment: CDR1 SGHRS and CDR2 YFSETQ. V lost 5 bases and J 1 base, leaving 9 bases between the germline ends. In nucleotides, the CDR3 is TGCGCCAGCAGAACAGCAACCCAAGAGACCCAGTACTTC. This encodes CASRTATQETQYF.

This clonotype came up a few times. The chain couples TRBV20-1 to TRBJ2-7; 8 nucleotides line up with TRBD1. Germline V gene data show CDR1 as DFQATT and CDR2 as SNEGSKA (reference sequence). CDR3 length: 13 residues. Here the CDR3 reads CSLTGTGSYEQYF. CDR3 nucleotide sequence: TGCAGCCTGACCGGGACAGGATCCTACGAGCAGTACTTC.

The chain is built from TRBV28 and TRBJ1-5; weak D call: TRBD1 (5 bases). CDR1 is MDHEN, CDR2 SYDVKM, per germline. CDR3 length equals 15 residues. Trimming removed 6 bases at V and 2 bases at J, with 14 bases between. CDR3 sequence reads: CASSPTIQGNQPQHF. The CDR3 bases are TGTGCCAGCAGCCCAACTATACAGGGCAATCAGCCCCAGCATTTT.

The table lists this clonotype with a count of one. The CDR3 DNA follows: TGTGCCAGCAGCTTGAACGAGATCCAGCCCCAGCATTTT. It is translated as CASSLNEIQPQHF. This chain joins TRBV5-5 and TRBJ1-5; D remains unclear. Germline CDR1 is SGHKS and CDR2 is YYEKEE (reference sequence). The CDR3 totals 13 residues. The germline V and J ends were trimmed by 1 base and 7 bases, with 9 bases remaining between them.

This sequence joins TRBV12-3 or TRBV12-4 and TRBJ2-7; a weak D match, TRBD2 (6 bases). The germline V and J ends were trimmed by 5 bases and 2 bases, with 13 bases remaining between them. The CDR3 extends over 14 amino acids. The CDR3 DNA reads as TGTGCCAGCAGTCCCTTGGGACTCACCTACGAGCAGTACTTC. This gives the protein CASSPLGLTYEQYF.

This clonotype was seen more than once but under ten times. The V and J genes are TRBV20-1 and TRBJ2-2; 7 nucleotides line up with TRBD2. Germline-derived CDR1 and CDR2 are DFQATT and SNEGSKA (reference sequence). This CDR3 contains 15 residues. The ends lost 2 bases at V and 4 bases at J; junction bases unmatched: 7. CDR3 loop: CSARMAGVITGELFF. CDR3 sequence (DNA): TGCAGTGCTAGAATGGCGGGGGTTATCACCGGGGAGCTGTTTTTT.

At least ten counts were recorded for this clonotype. The chain links TRBV12-3 or TRBV12-4 to TRBJ2-7; the D gene is possibly TRBD2 (5 bases). CDR3 length equals 12 residues. Deletions cut 3 bases from V and 5 bases from J, with 8 bases between. The CDR3 loop reads CASSFVGDEQYF. DNA for the CDR3: TGTGCCAGCAGTTTTGTCGGGGACGAGCAGTACTTC.

The chain is built from TRBV7-2 and TRBJ2-4; no reliable D call. The last part of the DNA fits TRBJ2-7 better; the J call may be wrong. The germline CDR1 and CDR2 sequences are SGHTA and FQGNSA. The CDR3 has 13 residues. This chain's CDR3 is CASSLQDPYEQYF. CDR3 sequence (DNA): TGTGCCAGCAGCTTACAGGACCCCTACGAGCAGTACTTC.

This clonotype appeared many times. The V call is TRBV5-6, the J call TRBJ2-6, with TRBD2 as a possible D gene (6 bases). The V end lost 0 bases, the J end lost 4 bases, and 17 bases lay between the germline ends. The CDR3 totals 18 residues. The V gene's germline CDR1 is SGHDT and CDR2 YYEEEE. The CDR3, as DNA: TGTGCCAGCAGCTTGGCCCCGGGGACTTCGGGAGGGGCCAACGTCCTGACTTTC. This codes for CASSLAPGTSGGANVLTF.

The rearrangement links TRBV5-8 to TRBJ1-5; D is perhaps TRBD1 (6 bases). Germline assignment: CDR1 SGHTS and CDR2 YDEGEE. The V and J ends lost 7 bases and 5 bases respectively, with 10 bases between them. The CDR3 has 12 amino acids. This CDR3 is CASQGQDQPQHF. The DNA of the CDR3 is TGTGCCAGCCAGGGGCAGGATCAGCCCCAGCATTTT.

The V call is TRBV2, the J call TRBJ1-5, with 10 bases identical to TRBD1. V lost 9 bases, J lost 6 bases, and 2 bases stayed unmatched. Germline-derived CDR1 and CDR2 are SNHLY and FYNNEI. CDR3 length: 12 residues. CDR3 residues: CASRTGGQPQHF. The CDR3 DNA sequence: TGTGCCAGTAGGACAGGGGGTCAGCCCCAGCATTTT.

This clonotype was counted ten times or more. This sequence joins TRBV10-3 and TRBJ1-2; D not certain. Germline V CDR1 and CDR2: ENHRY, SYGVKD. The CDR3 spans 12 residues. The ends were cut back, 8 bases at V and 0 bases at J, with 7 bases in the middle. CDR3: CAISRANYGYTF. In DNA form, the CDR3 reads TGTGCCATCTCTAGAGCTAACTATGGCTACACCTTC.

CDR3 loop: CASRGTGEQPQHF. Written as DNA, the CDR3 is TGTGCCAGCAGGGGGACAGGGGAACAGCCCCAGCATTTT. This rearrangement joins TRBV12-3 or TRBV12-4 to TRBJ1-5; TRBD1 aligns across 10 bases. Unmatched junction bases numbered 3, after V lost 6 bases and J lost 7 bases. This CDR3 contains 13 residues.

The V and J genes are TRBV4-2 and TRBJ1-6; 9 bases align to TRBD1. V dropped 0 bases and J dropped 10; count of bases not matched to a gene: 4. CDR3 size: 15 residues. Looked up from germline, CDR1 is LGHNA and CDR2 is YNFKEQ. The DNA of the CDR3 is TGTGCCAGCAGCCAAGAGGACAGGGGAGAATCACCCCTCCACTTT. It translates to CASSQEDRGESPLHF.

The CDR3 DNA follows: TGCAGTGCTAGGAATAGAATCGGGAACACTGAAGCTTTCTTT. It codes for CSARNRIGNTEAFF. V usage is TRBV20-1 and J usage is TRBJ1-1; D gene uncertain. Germline lookup yields CDR1 DFQATT and CDR2 SNEGSKA (reference sequence). The CDR3 length is 14 residues. V was cut by 3 bases and J by 1 base, with 12 bases left in between.

The chain joins TRBV4-1 to TRBJ1-5; D possibly corresponds to TRBD1 (5 bases). Germline values: CDR1 MGHRA, CDR2 YSYEKL. The CDR3 runs 13 residues. Trimming pared 3 bases from V and 7 bases from J, leaving 10 bases between. This CDR3 is CASSHVRDQPQHF. In DNA form, the CDR3 reads TGCGCCAGCAGCCACGTCAGGGACCAGCCCCAGCATTTT.